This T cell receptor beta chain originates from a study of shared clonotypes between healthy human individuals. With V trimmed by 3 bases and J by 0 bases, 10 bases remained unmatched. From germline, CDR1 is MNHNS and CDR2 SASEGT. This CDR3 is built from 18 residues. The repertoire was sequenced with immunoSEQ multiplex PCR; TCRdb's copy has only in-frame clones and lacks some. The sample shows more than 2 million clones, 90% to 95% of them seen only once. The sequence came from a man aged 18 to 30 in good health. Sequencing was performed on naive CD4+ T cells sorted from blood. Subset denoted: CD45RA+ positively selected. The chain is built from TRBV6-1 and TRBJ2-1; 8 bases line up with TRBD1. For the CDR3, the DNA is TGTGCCAGCAGTGAGAGGACAGGGTCTTCCGCCTCCTACAATGAGCAGTTCTTC. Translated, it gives CASSERTGSSASYNEQFF.